The rows below give T cell receptor beta chains drawn from one sample of a study of cytomegalovirus exposure and HLA in healthy donors. The data were produced by immunoSEQ multiplex PCR, yet TCRdb's version contains in-frame clones alone and is incomplete. The sample lists some 170,000 clones, around 76% occurring once. Sequenced: PBMCs. The source of these receptors is a man aged 60 to 69 in good health and CMV-seronegative. CDR3s include the opening cysteine and the closing phenylalanine or tryptophan. The D gene is left open where the match is weak. Part of the rows lack a size; the others show once, few, many or a class for expanded clones.

clone_size	d_call	v_call	j_call	cdr3_aa	cdr3_nt
few	TRBD1	TRBV7-9	TRBJ2-1	CASSLAVTGANEQFF	TGTGCCAGCAGCTTAGCCGTGACAGGGGCCAATGAGCAGTTCTTC
once	TRBD1	TRBV6-4	TRBJ2-2	CASRAQGGTGELFF	TGTGCCAGCAGAGCACAGGGGGGCACCGGGGAGCTGTTTTTT
many	NA	TRBV6-4	TRBJ2-1	CASSDSAEGPNEQFF	TGTGCCAGCAGTGACTCGGCGGAAGGTCCCAATGAGCAGTTCTTC
NA	NA	TRBV6-1	TRBJ2-2	CASRQNANTGELFF	TGTGCCAGCAGACAGAACGCAAACACCGGGGAGCTGTTTTTT
NA	TRBD2	TRBV9	TRBJ2-7	CASSSLAGSSYEQYF	TGTGCCAGCAGCTCCCTAGCGGGATCCTCCTACGAGCAGTACTTC
NA	TRBD2	TRBV27	TRBJ2-5	CASSLGARGEQYF	TGTGCCAGCAGTTTAGGAGCCCGGGGGGAGCAGTACTTC
NA	TRBD2	TRBV15	TRBJ2-5	CATSKGLAGEETQYF	TGTGCCACCAGCAAGGGACTAGCGGGGGAAGAGACCCAGTACTTC
NA	NA	TRBV7-9	TRBJ2-5	CSSSLVGETQYF	TGTTCCAGCAGCTTAGTCGGGGAGACCCAGTACTTC
few	NA	TRBV30	TRBJ2-7	CAWSVLGQSPEYF	TGTGCCTGGAGTGTACTCGGACAATCCCCGGAGTACTTC
once	TRBD1	TRBV4-2	TRBJ2-3	CASSPRTGGADTQYF	TGTGCCAGCAGCCCCCGGACAGGGGGCGCAGATACGCAGTATTTT
NA	NA	TRBV15	TRBJ2-7	CATSRDSVTTYEQYF	TGTGCCACCAGCAGAGATTCGGTCACTACCTACGAGCAGTACTTC
NA	NA	TRBV6-1	TRBJ2-7	CASRLGGVRYEQYF	TGTGCCAGCAGACTGGGCGGGGTAAGGTACGAGCAGTACTTC
NA	TRBD2	TRBV19	TRBJ2-3	CASLAGGTDTQYF	TGTGCCAGCTTAGCGGGGGGCACAGATACGCAGTATTTT
few	NA	TRBV6-1	TRBJ1-6	CASRETMDSRSSPLHF	TGTGCCAGCAGGGAAACAATGGACAGTCGTTCCTCACCCCTCCACTTT
few	NA	TRBV30	TRBJ2-7	CAWSVLGHTGSYEQYF	TGTGCCTGGAGTGTACTAGGTCATACGGGGAGCTACGAGCAGTACTTC
NA	TRBD2	TRBV6-5	TRBJ2-5	CASSYLLASQETQYF	TGTGCCAGCAGTTACTTACTAGCGAGTCAAGAGACCCAGTACTTC
once	TRBD2	TRBV6-5	TRBJ2-1	CASSYFAGDEQFF	TGTGCCAGCAGTTACTTTGCGGGGGACGAGCAGTTCTTC
NA	NA	TRBV15	TRBJ2-7	CATSRERGSYEQYF	TGTGCCACCAGCAGAGAAAGAGGCTCCTACGAGCAGTACTTC
NA	NA	TRBV11-3	TRBJ2-2	CASSLGSAGTGELFF	TGTGCCAGCAGCTTAGGGTCGGCAGGGACCGGGGAGCTGTTTTTT
NA	TRBD1	TRBV28	TRBJ2-7	CASRALTGKDEQYF	TGTGCCAGCAGGGCTCTGACAGGGAAGGACGAGCAGTACTTC
few	TRBD1	TRBV7-2	TRBJ2-3	CASSFNRGSDTQYF	TGTGCCAGCAGCTTCAACAGGGGATCAGATACGCAGTATTTT
NA	NA	TRBV27	TRBJ2-1	CASSLNSRGESNEQFF	TGTGCCAGCAGTTTAAACTCTAGGGGCGAGTCCAATGAGCAGTTCTTC
NA	TRBD2	TRBV18	TRBJ2-2	CASSPGTSPIGELFF	TGTGCCAGCTCACCAGGGACTAGTCCCATCGGGGAGCTGTTTTTT
once	TRBD1	TRBV18	TRBJ2-1	CASSRAGTGAYNEQFF	TGTGCCAGCTCACGAGCCGGGACAGGGGCCTACAATGAGCAGTTCTTC
NA	NA	TRBV4-3	TRBJ2-3	CASSLASGTDTQYF	TGCGCCAGCAGCCTGGCTAGCGGCACAGATACGCAGTATTTT
NA	NA	TRBV30	TRBJ2-4	CAGIGEGRNIQYF	TGTGCCGGGATAGGGGAAGGCAGGAACATTCAGTACTTC
NA	TRBD2	TRBV29-1	TRBJ2-2	CSVRGEVNTGELFF	TGCAGCGTTCGGGGGGAAGTAAACACCGGGGAGCTGTTTTTT
few	TRBD1	TRBV6-1	TRBJ2-3	CASSEASGTAVPDTQYF	TGTGCCAGCAGTGAAGCCTCCGGGACAGCGGTCCCAGATACGCAGTATTTT
NA	NA	TRBV2	TRBJ2-5	CASSENGETQYF	TGTGCCAGCAGTGAAAACGGGGAGACCCAGTACTTC
NA	NA	TRBV19	TRBJ2-7	CASSRDFTYEQYF	TGTGCCAGTAGTAGGGACTTCACCTACGAGCAGTACTTC
NA	TRBD1	TRBV2	TRBJ1-1	CASSLGQGYTEAFF	TGTGCCAGCAGTCTTGGACAGGGGTACACTGAAGCTTTCTTT
NA	TRBD1	TRBV9	TRBJ2-1	CASRDRSSYNEQFF	TGTGCCAGCCGGGACAGGAGCAGTTACAATGAGCAGTTCTTC
NA	TRBD1	TRBV10-1	TRBJ2-5	CASSEKGAWETQYF	TGCGCCAGCAGTGAAAAGGGGGCTTGGGAGACCCAGTACTTC
NA	TRBD1	TRBV7-2	TRBJ1-4	CASSPQGASEKLFF	TGTGCCAGCAGTCCACAGGGGGCGAGTGAAAAACTGTTTTTT
NA	NA	TRBV7-7	TRBJ2-5	CASSRDGGETQYF	TGTGCCAGCAGCCGGGACGGAGGGGAGACCCAGTACTTC
NA	NA	TRBV7-8	TRBJ1-4	CASSWTENQEKLFF	TGTGCCAGCAGCTGGACAGAGAACCAAGAAAAACTGTTTTTT
NA	TRBD1	TRBV18	TRBJ2-5	CASSPRTGEQETQYF	TGTGCCAGCTCACCAAGGACAGGGGAACAAGAGACCCAGTACTTC
NA	NA	TRBV5-5	TRBJ2-7	CTSSSTTYEQYF	TGTACCAGCAGCTCGACAACCTACGAGCAGTACTTC
NA	NA	TRBV30	TRBJ1-5	CAWSKGVTNQPQHF	TGTGCCTGGAGTAAGGGAGTTACCAATCAGCCCCAGCATTTT
NA	TRBD2	TRBV6-1	TRBJ2-3	CASSEAGDYQDTQYF	TGTGCCAGCAGTGAAGCGGGGGACTATCAAGATACGCAGTATTTT
NA	TRBD1	TRBV2	TRBJ2-5	CARKGQQETQYF	TGTGCCCGCAAGGGACAGCAAGAGACCCAGTACTTC
NA	NA	TRBV28	TRBJ2-3	CASSSQTGIGPDTQYF	TGTGCCAGCAGTTCGCAAACAGGGATCGGGCCAGATACGCAGTATTTT
NA	TRBD2	TRBV5-4	TRBJ2-3	CASSLGTSGSPDTQYF	TGTGCCAGCAGCTTGGGGACTAGCGGGAGTCCAGATACGCAGTATTTT
NA	TRBD2	TRBV2	TRBJ2-3	CASSGTSGSPDTQYF	TGTGCCAGCAGCGGGACTAGCGGGAGTCCAGATACGCAGTATTTT
NA	NA	TRBV7-8	TRBJ2-7	CASSLYRSSYEQYF	TGTGCCAGCAGCTTATACAGGAGCTCCTACGAGCAGTACTTC
NA	NA	TRBV28	TRBJ1-2	CASSSSYGYTF	TGTGCCAGCAGCTCGTCTTATGGCTACACCTTC
many	TRBD1	TRBV19	TRBJ1-4	CASQGETNEKLFF	TGTGCCTCCCAGGGGGAAACTAATGAAAAACTGTTTTTT
NA	NA	TRBV7-9	TRBJ2-5	CASSLVGLRETQYF	TGTGCCAGCAGCTTAGTCGGACTACGAGAGACCCAGTACTTC
NA	NA	TRBV18	TRBJ2-3	CASSPLESTDTQYF	TGTGCCAGCTCACCACTGGAGAGCACAGATACGCAGTATTTT
NA	TRBD1	TRBV7-2	TRBJ1-1	CASTHARQGWTEAFF	TGTGCCAGCACCCATGCTAGACAGGGATGGACTGAAGCTTTCTTT
NA	TRBD1	TRBV11-3	TRBJ1-1	CASSFGTGATEAFF	TGTGCCAGCAGCTTTGGGACAGGAGCCACTGAAGCTTTCTTT
NA	NA	TRBV27	TRBJ1-1	CASSFLQGTTEAFF	TGTGCCAGCAGTTTCCTGCAGGGGACCACTGAAGCTTTCTTT
NA	NA	TRBV6-1	TRBJ1-2	CASSESGGGYGYTF	TGTGCCAGCAGTGAATCGGGGGGCGGCTATGGCTACACCTTC
NA	TRBD2	TRBV6-1	TRBJ2-5	CASKASGDQETQYF	TGTGCCAGCAAGGCTAGCGGGGACCAAGAGACCCAGTACTTC